This T cell receptor beta chain derives from a study of blood T cell repertoires in COVID-19. Looking at the study overall: Samples of COVID-19 (acute and convalescent) were obtained from the United States, Italy and Spain. Nucleic acid was either cDNA or gDNA, and it came from T cells, B-cell-depleted T cells, or PBMCs.

The protocol was immunoSEQ multiplex PCR, while the TCRdb copy is restricted to in-frame clones and leaves out a portion. Among some 460,000 clones, around 87% were seen once, and the ten largest hold around 0.64%. Cohort 3 donors counted as recovered after two negative PCRs, clearance, or resolved symptoms. V lost 1 base and J lost 0, with 10 bases in between. The CDR3 runs to 17 residues. Germline lookup yields CDR1 MGHRA and CDR2 YSYEKL. The specimen was PBMCs or T cells enriched from blood (not recorded which). The chain couples TRBV4-1 to TRBJ1-6; tentatively, D is TRBD1 (5 bases). The TCR was taken from a woman aged 18-30 years who had recovered from COVID-19. This CDR3 reads CASSQVADSSYNSPLHF. CDR3 bases: TGCGCCAGCAGCCAAGTCGCAGACAGCTCCTATAATTCACCCCTCCACTTT.